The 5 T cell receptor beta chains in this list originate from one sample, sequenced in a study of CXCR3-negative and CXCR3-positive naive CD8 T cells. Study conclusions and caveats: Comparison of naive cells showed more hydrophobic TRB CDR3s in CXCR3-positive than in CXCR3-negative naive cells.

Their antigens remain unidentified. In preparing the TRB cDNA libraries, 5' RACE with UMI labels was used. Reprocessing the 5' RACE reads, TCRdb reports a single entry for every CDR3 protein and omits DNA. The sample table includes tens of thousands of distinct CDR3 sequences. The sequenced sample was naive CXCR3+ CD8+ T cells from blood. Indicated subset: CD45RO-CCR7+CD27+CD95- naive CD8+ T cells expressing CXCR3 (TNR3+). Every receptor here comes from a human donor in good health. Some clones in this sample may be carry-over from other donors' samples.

CDR3 residues: CASSQDAQGRVYYNEQFF. The gene calls are TRBV4-3 and TRBJ2-1; the TRBD1 assignment by TCRdb is unverifiable without DNA. Germline CDR1 LGHNA, CDR2 YSLEER. The CDR3 length is 18 residues.

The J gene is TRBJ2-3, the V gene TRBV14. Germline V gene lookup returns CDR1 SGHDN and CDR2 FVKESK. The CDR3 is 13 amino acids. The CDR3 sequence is CASRESGTDTQYF.

The CDR3 sequence is CASRSRGWGYEQYF. This chain uses TRBV12-2 with TRBJ2-7; the D gene TCRdb calls, TRBD1, cannot be checked with no DNA. TRBV12-2 is noted as a pseudogene. The CDR3 spans 14 residues.

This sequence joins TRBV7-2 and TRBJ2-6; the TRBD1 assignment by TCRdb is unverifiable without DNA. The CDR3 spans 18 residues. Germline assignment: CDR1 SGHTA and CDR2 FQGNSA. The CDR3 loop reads CASSTPGDPFSGANVLTF.

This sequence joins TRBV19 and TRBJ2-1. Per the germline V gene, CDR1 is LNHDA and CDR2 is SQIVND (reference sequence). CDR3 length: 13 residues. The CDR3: CASSIARPNEQFF.